The 30 T cell receptor beta chains presented below share a single source sample, sequenced in a study of PD-1 blockade in mismatch repair-deficient tumors. Measured with immunoSEQ multiplex PCR; TCRdb has only the in-frame clones, and not every one. The repertoire holds tens of thousands of clones, around 80% seen once, with under 3.5% in the top ten. Sequenced material: PBMCs, taken roughly 6 weeks after starting pembrolizumab. Receptor source: an adult with mismatch repair-deficient cancer.

The gene calls are TRBV28 and TRBJ2-1; the D gene is possibly TRBD2 (6 bases). The length of the CDR3 is 14 residues. Germline V gene data show CDR1 as MDHEN and CDR2 as SYDVKM. V was trimmed by 7 bases and J by 5 bases, leaving 15 bases between them. In nucleotides, the CDR3 is TGTGCCAGCACCCCCGGCGGGGTTAACAATGAGCAGTTCTTC. It is translated as CASTPGGVNNEQFF.

V usage is TRBV10-2 and J usage is TRBJ2-7, with TRBD1 identical over 9 bases. After removal of 0 bases from V and 5 bases from J, the junction contained 5 bases not matched to a gene. CDR1 and CDR2 from the germline V gene are WSHSY and SAAADI. This CDR3 is 15 amino acids long. The CDR3 nucleotides are TGCGCCAGCAGTGAGTCGGTGGACAGGGGCCACGAGCAGTACTTC. Translation gives CASSESVDRGHEQYF.

The V gene is TRBV2, the J gene TRBJ2-1; 7 nucleotides align to TRBD2. Trimming at V came to 6 bases and at J to 0 bases, leaving 11 bases not matched to a gene. This CDR3 region has 17 residues. Germline CDR1 and CDR2: SNHLY and FYNNEI. The CDR3 spells CASRLSSSGSSYNEQFF. The CDR3 bases are TGTGCCAGCAGACTGTCTTCTAGCGGAAGCTCCTACAATGAGCAGTTCTTC.

This clone was observed a handful of times. The V and J genes are TRBV30 and TRBJ2-5, with a possible D match to TRBD2 (6 bases). V lost 3 bases and J lost 9, with 14 bases in between. Germline V gene sequence: CDR1 GTSNPN, CDR2 SVGIG (reference sequence). The CDR3 covers 12 residues. CDR3: CAWSVAGTAQYF. Written as DNA, the CDR3 is TGTGCCTGGAGCGTGGCGGGAACGGCCCAGTACTTC.

The chain combines TRBV5-1 with TRBJ2-7, with D maybe TRBD2 (6 bases). The CDR3 consists of 14 residues. The germline V gene has CDR1 SGHRS and CDR2 YFSETQ. V lost 4 bases and J lost 0, with 11 bases in between. This CDR3 reads CASSLGTFSYEQYF. The DNA for the CDR3 is TGCGCCAGCAGCCTCGGGACTTTCTCCTACGAGCAGTACTTC.

This chain connects TRBV7-8 to TRBJ2-3, with TRBD2 matching over 8 bases. The germline V gene has CDR1 SGHVS and CDR2 FQNEAQ. The CDR3 spans 16 residues. Losses at the gene ends were 5 bases for V and 0 bases for J; bases not matched to a gene: 7. CDR3 residues: CASSTPLAGSTDTQYF. The CDR3 DNA reads TGTGCCAGCAGCACGCCTCTAGCGGGCAGCACAGATACGCAGTATTTT.

The chain employs TRBV27 and TRBJ1-2; tentative D call: TRBD1 (6 bases). This CDR3 is 14 amino acids long. The V gene's germline CDR1 is MNHEY and CDR2 SMNVEV (reference sequence). Trimming removed 5 bases at V and 2 bases at J, with 12 bases between. DNA of the CDR3: TGTGCCAGCAGTCCCCGGACAGAGAACTATGGCTACACCTTC. It yields the protein CASSPRTENYGYTF.

This sequence joins TRBV15 and TRBJ2-2; TRBD2 matches 14 bases. This CDR3 has 18 amino acids. Germline trimming cut 7 bases from V and 4 bases from J; bases unmatched to any gene: 11. Germline-derived CDR1 and CDR2 are LNHNV and YYDKDF (reference sequence). CDR3 loop: CATTRDGTSGRGTGELFF. In DNA form, the CDR3 reads TGTGCCACCACCCGCGACGGGACTAGCGGGAGAGGCACCGGGGAGCTGTTTTTT.

This clone has only one observation. The CDR3 here is CASSQGPGGTDTQYF. The CDR3 DNA follows: TGCGCCAGCAGCCAAGGACCTGGCGGAACAGATACGCAGTATTTT. V usage is TRBV4-1 and J usage is TRBJ2-3; no firm D call. Trimming removed 1 base at V and 3 bases at J, with 11 bases between. Per the germline V gene, CDR1 is MGHRA and CDR2 is YSYEKL. The CDR3 runs 15 residues.

J is TRBJ2-5 and V is TRBV29-1; 11 bases match TRBD1. Germline V gene data show CDR1 as SQVTM and CDR2 as ANQGSEA. V shed 7 bases, J shed 5 bases, and the junction held 6 bases outside the gene matches. The CDR3 is 13 amino acids. For the CDR3, the DNA is TGCAGCGCCGCAGGGACAGGGGGGGAGACCCAGTACTTC. It is translated as CSAAGTGGETQYF.

This rearrangement joins TRBV27 to TRBJ1-6, with D uncertain. Germline V gene sequence: CDR1 MNHEY, CDR2 SMNVEV (reference sequence). This CDR3 comprises 12 residues. The V end was cut by 3 bases, the J end by 6 bases, with 3 bases between. CDR3 amino acids: CASSFLNSPLHF. The CDR3 DNA sequence: TGTGCCAGCAGTTTTCTTAATTCACCCCTCCACTTT.

The sample holds a few counts of this clone. Other DNA sequences in this sample translate to the same CDR3. Here the CDR3 reads CASRTGFAGELFF. The DNA of the CDR3 is TGTGCCAGCAGGACAGGGTTTGCCGGGGAGCTGTTTTTT. The chain couples TRBV7-3 to TRBJ2-2, with 7 bases aligning to TRBD1. Trimming cost V 6 bases and J 6 bases; bases outside gene matches: 4. This CDR3 region has 13 residues. CDR1 is SGHTA, CDR2 FQGTGA, per germline.

The chain links TRBV5-1 to TRBJ1-1; TRBD1 might be the D (5 bases). V was trimmed by 4 bases and J by 3 bases, leaving 13 bases between them. CDR1 is SGHRS and CDR2 is YFSETQ in the germline V gene. CDR3 length: 14 amino acids. The CDR3 spells CASSPRSGDTEAFF. CDR3 in DNA: TGCGCCAGCAGCCCAAGGTCGGGGGACACTGAAGCTTTCTTT.

This clone appeared a single time. The V and J genes are TRBV30 and TRBJ1-1, with D perhaps TRBD1 (5 bases). The CDR3 totals 15 residues. The ends were cut back, 2 bases at V and 6 bases at J, with 19 bases in the middle. The V gene's germline CDR1 is GTSNPN and CDR2 SVGIG (reference sequence). CDR3 sequence (DNA): TGTGCCTGGAGTAGCAGGAGGAGGGGACGCGCTGAAGCTTTCTTT. Its protein product is CAWSSRRRGRAEAFF.

J is TRBJ2-3 and V is TRBV28; TRBD2 agrees at 11 bases. Germline assignment: CDR1 MDHEN and CDR2 SYDVKM. The CDR3 is 15 amino acids. The ends lost 6 bases at V and 5 bases at J; junction bases unmatched: 7. The CDR3 DNA is TGTGCCAGCAGGATTCTAGCGGGAGGCTTAGATACGCAGTATTTT. Translated: CASRILAGGLDTQYF.

This clone was recorded once. The chain recombines TRBV5-1 with TRBJ2-1, with 9 nucleotides matching TRBD2. CDR1 is SGHRS, CDR2 YFSETQ, per germline. Unmatched junction bases numbered 11, after V lost 6 bases and J lost 7 bases. The CDR3 has 15 residues. The CDR3 DNA follows: TGCGCCAGCATGCTACCGGGACTAGCCCGGAATGAGCAGTTCTTC. Translation: CASMLPGLARNEQFF.

The rearrangement joins TRBV6-6 to TRBJ1-5; D possibly corresponds to TRBD1 (5 bases). Germline V gene data show CDR1 as MNHNY and CDR2 as SVGAGI (reference sequence). V gave up 2 bases and J gave up 5 bases, with 13 bases separating them. The CDR3 consists of 15 residues. CDR3 in DNA: TGTGCCAGCAGTTACCTAGGGGTATCTGATCAGCCCCAGCATTTT. Translated, it gives CASSYLGVSDQPQHF.

By share of the sample, this clone is medium-sized. J is TRBJ2-7 and V is TRBV5-1; 9 nucleotides agree with TRBD2. Germline assignment: CDR1 SGHRS and CDR2 YFSETQ. This CDR3 is built from 17 residues. J gave up 0 bases and V 0 bases, and 7 bases lay outside the gene matches. The chain's CDR3 is CASSLELAGSLSYEQYF. The CDR3 DNA sequence: TGCGCCAGCAGCTTGGAACTAGCGGGTTCCCTCTCCTACGAGCAGTACTTC.

This clone was seen a handful of times. The chain uses TRBV5-1 and TRBJ2-7, with D perhaps matching TRBD2 (5 bases). The V gene lost 4 bases and the J gene lost 5 bases, with 16 bases spanning the gap. CDR1 and CDR2 from the germline V gene are SGHRS and YFSETQ. The CDR3 is 14 amino acids. CDR3 amino acids: CASSPGPGSDEQYF. The CDR3 coding sequence is TGCGCCAGCAGCCCCGGGCCGGGGTCCGACGAGCAGTACTTC.

The chain has TRBV7-9 and TRBJ2-1, with D tentatively TRBD1 (5 bases). This CDR3 region has 12 residues. The germline V gene has CDR1 SEHNR and CDR2 FQNEAQ (reference sequence). Deletions cut 4 bases from V and 9 bases from J, with 10 bases between. CDR3 nucleotides: TGTGCCAGCAGCTCCTTGGGGCTTGAGCAGTTCTTC. It encodes CASSSLGLEQFF.

The J gene is TRBJ2-7, the V gene TRBV30; the D gene is possibly TRBD2 (7 bases). Trimming cost V 2 bases and J 4 bases, with 18 bases left between them. The CDR3 runs to 15 residues. Per the germline V gene, CDR1 is GTSNPN and CDR2 is SVGIG (reference sequence). CDR3: CAWSTRWGRGYEQYF. CDR3 coding DNA: TGTGCCTGGAGTACCCGCTGGGGGCGGGGGTACGAGCAGTACTTC.

The rearrangement uses TRBV18 and TRBJ2-2; D gene ambiguous. From germline, CDR1 is KGHSH and CDR2 LQKENI. The V gene lost 6 bases and the J gene lost 5 bases, with 16 bases spanning the gap. The CDR3 contains 15 residues. The CDR3, as DNA: TGTGCCAGCTCTCTAGGAACCCTCGGGACCGGGGAGCTGTTTTTT. Protein product: CASSLGTLGTGELFF.

The chain carries TRBV2 and TRBJ1-2, with D perhaps matching TRBD1 (5 bases). CDR3 length: 16 amino acids. Trimming pared 1 base from V and 6 bases from J, leaving 18 bases between. Looked up from germline, CDR1 is SNHLY and CDR2 is FYNNEI. CDR3 bases: TGTGCCAGCAGTGAAGGAGGCCCGGCGGGGGTTGATGGCTACACCTTC. This sequence encodes CASSEGGPAGVDGYTF.

Details on this clone: A junction end diverges from the germline sequence, so it may reflect a read error. V and J are TRBV11-2 and TRBJ2-7; 13 bases are shared with TRBD2. Germline V gene data show CDR1 as SGHAT and CDR2 as FQNNGV. CDR3 size: 12 residues. CDR3 region: CASSPTSGRRSF. CDR3 DNA: TGTGCCAGCAGCCCGACTAGCGGGAGGCGATCCTTC.

The chain carries TRBV27 and TRBJ1-5; a possible D gene is TRBD1 (5 bases). Germline V lookup: CDR1 MNHEY, CDR2 SMNVEV (reference sequence). There are 16 residues in the CDR3. The V gene lost 1 base and the J gene lost 3 bases, with 13 bases spanning the gap. The DNA of the CDR3 is TGTGCCAGCAGTTTATTTTCAGGCAGGGACAATCAGCCCCAGCATTTT. Its translation is CASSLFSGRDNQPQHF.

This clone was found once. Here the CDR3 DNA reads TGTGCCAGCAGCTACCCGGAGGGGAGCTCCTACAATGAGCAGTTCTTC. Translated, it gives CASSYPEGSSYNEQFF. The V call is TRBV7-9, the J call TRBJ2-1; D perhaps matches TRBD2 (6 bases). This CDR3 comprises 16 residues. The germline V gene encodes CDR1 SEHNR and CDR2 FQNEAQ (reference sequence). Trimming removed 4 bases from V and 0 bases from J, with 13 bases in between.

V and J are TRBV28 and TRBJ2-1, with 10 bases that match TRBD2. The V and J ends lost 7 bases and 0 bases, in that order; junction bases with no gene match: 6. The length of the CDR3 is 16 residues. Germline CDR1 and CDR2: MDHEN and SYDVKM. The CDR3 DNA follows: TGTGCCAGCAACGTAGCGGGAGGTCCCTCCTACAATGAGCAGTTCTTC. Translation gives CASNVAGGPSYNEQFF.

The chain combines TRBV6-1 with TRBJ2-2; TRBD1 aligns across 9 bases. The CDR3 contains 15 residues. V trimming: 6 bases; J trimming: 5 bases; junction bases outside the gene matches: 7. Germline CDR1 and CDR2: MNHNS and SASEGT. DNA for the CDR3: TGTGCCAGCAGAAACAGGGGGCGAAGAACCGGGGAGCTGTTTTTT. Translated, it gives CASRNRGRRTGELFF.

This chain links TRBV6-1 with TRBJ2-5; 9 bases are a match to TRBD2. The germline gives CDR1 MNHNS, CDR2 SASEGT. V lost 6 bases and J lost 4; bases outside the gene matches: 9. This CDR3 region has 15 residues. The CDR3 DNA is TGTGCCAGCAGAGGATGGCGGGAGGGCCGAGAGACCCAGTACTTC. It encodes CASRGWREGRETQYF.

The gene calls are TRBV2 and TRBJ2-5; TRBD1 agrees at 8 bases. Unmatched junction bases numbered 6, after V lost 8 bases and J lost 7 bases. Germline V gene sequence: CDR1 SNHLY, CDR2 FYNNEI. The CDR3 is 12 residues long. The chain's CDR3 is CASAGQGMTQYF. CDR3 DNA: TGTGCCAGCGCCGGACAGGGCATGACCCAGTACTTC.